This TCR beta chain comes out of a study of T cells after yellow fever vaccination (dated 2019 in TCRdb). About the full investigation: The SMART-Seq v4 Ultra Low Input RNA kit was used to prepare libraries from fractions with low cell numbers. To follow T-cell clones before and after both primary and booster YFV17D yellow fever vaccination, bulk TCR alpha and beta repertoires underwent longitudinal sequencing. Blood was drawn at multiple timepoints before and after primary and secondary immunization, with bulk PBMC replicates and cell subsets isolated. Two healthy male donors, one aged 18 to 30 and one aged 30 to 40 years, made up the cohort.

TCRdb names Illumina NovaSeq 6000 as the instrument used. TCR cDNA was synthesized by 5'RACE template switching, which introduced a universal primer site and unique molecular identifiers. Priming for cDNA synthesis came from both the TCR alpha and TCR beta constant segments. Library amplification used two PCR steps, and the second PCR step added sample barcodes and sequencing adapters. Sequencing of the libraries was done on either Illumina HiSeq 2500 (2x100 bp) or NovaSeq (2x150 bp). In the original analysis: Demultiplexing of reads and collapsing into UMI consensus sequences were performed with MIGEC, and V(D)J alignment was carried out with MiXCR. Vaccine-responding clonotypes were identified with edgeR using replicate PBMC samples, with FDR below 0.01 and a log2 fold change above 5 up to day 15 being required. Each bulk clonotype received a CD4 or CD8 identity based on whether the sequenced CD4 or CD8 repertoire contained that clonotype at higher abundance. The public reads were reanalyzed by TCRdb: fastp trimming at Q25, MiXCR alignment, in-frame beta chains only. Entries that share a CDR3 protein sequence are merged under the most common genes and DNA. The V and J calls were determined by TCRdb, not by the authors. Across this sample there are a few hundred thousand distinct CDR3 sequences, with around 4% seen only once. Less than 25% of the sample comes from the top ten.

CDR1 SGDLS and CDR2 YYNGEE are derived from the germline V gene. V was cut back by 1 base and J by 5 bases, leaving a gap of 11 bases between them. From the cysteine up to the phenylalanine, the CDR3 has a length of 14 residues. The CDR3 DNA has 42 bases and is translated from base 1. Here is what the overall study found, with its caveats: Most clones expanded after primary vaccination (about 95% of CD4 and roughly 90% of CD8) were re-detected after the booster, suggesting that broad memory maintenance occurred. Compared with the primary T-cell response, the secondary T-cell response was faster but weaker, reaching its peak on day 5 rather than on day 15. A small fraction of clonotypes showed up in both the CD4 and CD8 compartments, probably as a result of convergent recombination. FACS-sorted repertoires could contain abundant contaminating clonotypes from the bulk population, so computational filtering was required. Because only a couple of donors were included in the study, the extent to which the findings can be generalized is limited.

The sample holds many counts of this clonotype. Which antigen it targets is not known. The record has no base qualities; no much larger clone is one base away. Taken with the paper, the label for treatment or condition translates to: live attenuated yellow fever vaccine strain. At each blood-draw timepoint, two biological replicates of bulk PBMCs were collected. A standard Ficoll-Paque protocol was used to isolate PBMCs from peripheral blood. TriZol was used to extract RNA from bulk PBMCs, from CD4 and CD8 fractions, and from dextramer-positive and dextramer-negative fractions. The chain employs TRBV9 and TRBJ2-3, with the D call tentatively TRBD1 or TRBD2, each fitting 5 bases. The TCR comes from a man younger than 35 who received the YFV17D yellow fever vaccine. The input for sequencing was PBMCs, taken on the day of the yellow fever booster vaccination. The sequenced DNA is TGTGCCAGCAGCGTATCCGGGACCAAAGATACGCAGTATTTT. This gives the protein CASSVSGTKDTQYF.